A selection of T cell receptor beta chains follows, all from one sample in a study of STAT5B mutations in CD4+ large granular lymphocyte leukemia. Measured with immunoSEQ multiplex PCR; TCRdb has only the in-frame clones, and not every one. This sample has tens of thousands of clones, with around nine tenths found just once. Input material: CD4+ T cells from blood buffy coats. The receptors originated from a human donor in good health. Each CDR3 is given with its conserved first and last residue.

v_call cdr3_aa
TRBV2 CASSEGARKDTQYF
TRBV19 CASSRDRGGSEQYF
TRBV6-5 CAIRTRGTDTQYF
TRBV4-2 CASSPGLALYEQYF
TRBV27 CASSPGTGVQETQYF
TRBV7-3 CASRKTGLDTQYF
TRBV6-5 CASSYSLGQSTDTQYF
TRBV28 CASRLDRARLPQHF
TRBV5-1 CASSLGTGGPNTEAFF
TRBV7-7 CASSLGGASGTQETQYF
TRBV28 CASSSGLLYEQYF
TRBV7-9 CASSITGNQPQHF
TRBV6-5 CASNRWADGNTEAFF
TRBV11-2 CASSRDRATEAFF
TRBV6-5 CASSDRVDTIYF
TRBV14 CASSQVYGRADTQYF
TRBV28 CASDPSSRLQETQYF
TRBV4-1 CASSQDQGGNYNEQFF
TRBV27 CAIFRQGLYATNEKLFF
TRBV28 CASRLGMVPYEQYF
TRBV6-1 CASSATLGLAGGGEQYF
TRBV5-5 CASSLGGQGNQPQHF
TRBV10-2 CASSGEGGLSYEQYF
TRBV19 CASSLGQGNTEAFF
TRBV9 CASSATRGAGAPYEQYF
TRBV7-9 CASSLGSADTQYF
TRBV7-6 CAIGTTNTGELFF
TRBV4-3 CASSQDGLGLRRLTDTQYF
TRBV2 CASRLAPSTDTQYF
TRBV7-2 CASSLAGGSVYGYTF
TRBV6-5 CASSYGQGGTEAFF
TRBV6-1 CASSARQGAGGQPQHF
TRBV7-3 CASIYISGGDCTDTQYF
TRBV5-1 CASSSGTSGMGGTDTQYF
TRBV27 CASSRTGGIKETQYF
TRBV9 CASSVHGTSGSGETQYF
TRBV9 CASGPSGSSYNEQFF
TRBV7-8 CASSLGTVGVTQPQHF
TRBV27 CASSLQGSSGANVLTF
TRBV11-2 CASSLDRSSGNTIYF
TRBV5-1 CASSLSWESGYTF
TRBV11-2 CASSSTSGLYNEQFF
TRBV29-1 CSVEVGLGGGSYNEQFF
TRBV27 CASSLSSDRGSYEQYF
TRBV7-2 CATERGPGTDTQYF
TRBV9 CASSVEWGGPPDTQYF
TRBV7-3 CASSLLGGLAGAGELFF
TRBV29-1 CSVGSSGKADTQYF
TRBV28 CASSSNDRPHYGYTF
TRBV4-3 CASSQEVVQSYEQYF
TRBV6-1 CASRRTEPYEQYF
TRBV5-6 CASSLSTGELFF
TRBV28 CASRSMGGPYGYTF
TRBV28 CASNGDNSYEQYF
TRBV19 CASSIERRGTYEQYF
TRBV6-1 CASSERGQPNQPQHF
TRBV6-1 CASSGGLAGPRRNEQFF
TRBV19 CATPTRQAFQETQYF
TRBV7-2 CASSDRGYEQYF
TRBV6-1 CASRPGGQHNQPQHF